The 29 T cell receptor beta chains given below trace back to one sample, sequenced in a study of T cell responses to AZD1222 COVID-19 vaccine. The method was immunoSEQ multiplex PCR; TCRdb's version includes in-frame clones alone and lacks a portion of them. The data show roughly 92,000 clones, with 85% to 90% seen just once and around 5% held by the top ten. The specimen comprised peripheral blood, sampled 28 days after the second AZD1222 dose. The receptors derive from an adult who received the AZD1222 COVID-19 vaccine.

This clone was seen a handful of times. The chain couples TRBV19 to TRBJ1-6, with 7 bases fitting TRBD1. CDR1 LNHDA and CDR2 SQIVND come from the germline V gene (reference sequence). V lost 8 bases to trimming and J lost 3 bases; unmatched junction nucleotides: 7. This CDR3 has 15 residues. The CDR3 coding sequence is TGTGCCAGTGGGCAGGGGGTGGGCTATAATTCACCCCTCCACTTT. Its protein is CASGQGVGYNSPLHF.

The rearrangement links TRBV9 to TRBJ1-5, with D maybe TRBD1 (5 bases). V was trimmed by 0 bases and J by 7 bases, leaving 8 bases between them. CDR1 is SGDLS, CDR2 YYNGEE, per germline. There are 13 residues in the CDR3. The CDR3 loop is CASSVEPGQPQHF. Here the CDR3 DNA reads TGTGCCAGCAGCGTAGAACCAGGGCAGCCCCAGCATTTT.

V gene TRBV10-3 combines with J gene TRBJ1-3; a possible D gene is TRBD1 (6 bases). Trimming took 4 bases from V and 4 from J, leaving 20 bases between them. There are 17 residues in the CDR3. Germline V gene data show CDR1 as ENHRY and CDR2 as SYGVKD. CDR3 region: CAISGGAQGNSGNTIYF. The CDR3, as DNA: TGTGCCATCAGTGGAGGAGCCCAGGGGAACTCCGGAAACACCATATATTTT.

The genes are TRBV9 and TRBJ2-3, with 11 bases fitting TRBD2. Trimming at V came to 3 bases and at J to 3 bases, leaving 3 bases not matched to a gene. CDR1 SGDLS and CDR2 YYNGEE come from the germline V gene. The length of the CDR3 is 15 residues. CDR3 amino acids: CASSASGGITDTQYF. The CDR3 nucleotides are TGTGCCAGCAGCGCTAGCGGGGGGATTACAGATACGCAGTATTTT.

The V call is TRBV19, the J call TRBJ1-1, with D possibly matching TRBD1 (5 bases). Germline lookup yields CDR1 LNHDA and CDR2 SQIVND (reference sequence). The CDR3 consists of 15 residues. Trimming pared 7 bases from V and 4 bases from J, leaving 19 bases between. CDR3 nucleotides: TGTGCCAGTACCAGACCGGGGGTTCGGAGCACTGAAGCTTTCTTT. Amino acid sequence: CASTRPGVRSTEAFF.

The J gene is TRBJ1-6, the V gene TRBV6-5; 9 bases fit TRBD1. Germline V gene data show CDR1 as MNHEY and CDR2 as SVGAGI. The CDR3 totals 14 residues. The trim removed 10 bases at V and 6 bases at J, leaving 7 bases unmatched. CDR3 sequence (DNA): TGTGCCACCTCTAGGACAGGGGTTAATTCACCCCTCCACTTT. It specifies CATSRTGVNSPLHF.

V is TRBV10-3 and J is TRBJ1-2; 9 bases map to TRBD1. Trimming at V came to 6 bases and at J to 4 bases, leaving 9 bases not matched to a gene. CDR3 length equals 15 residues. Germline V gene sequence: CDR1 ENHRY, CDR2 SYGVKD. In nucleotides, the CDR3 is TGTGCCATCAGCGCTGACAGGGGGGACATCTATGGCTACACCTTC. Its protein product is CAISADRGDIYGYTF.

The gene calls are TRBV5-5 and TRBJ1-1; no reliable D call. The CDR3 has 11 residues. V was pared by 2 bases and J by 2 bases, with 1 base between. The germline CDR1 and CDR2 sequences are SGHKS and YYEKEE (reference sequence). The CDR3 bases are TGTGCCAGCAGCTTAAACACTGAAGCTTTCTTT. Its protein is CASSLNTEAFF.

The V and J genes are TRBV10-3 and TRBJ1-6; D call uncertain. The germline V gene encodes CDR1 ENHRY and CDR2 SYGVKD. CDR3 length equals 14 residues. Trimming removed 4 bases at V and 0 bases at J, with 4 bases between. In DNA form, the CDR3 reads TGTGCCATCAGTGGGAGCTCCTATAATTCACCCCTCCACTTT. As protein: CAISGSSYNSPLHF.

The chain recombines TRBV2 with TRBJ1-6, with D hard to call. V was pared by 7 bases and J by 10 bases, with 14 bases between. The germline CDR1 and CDR2 sequences are SNHLY and FYNNEI. CDR3 length: 13 amino acids. The CDR3 DNA reads TGTGCCAGCACAGGCAGGATGGGATCACCCCTCCACTTT. As protein: CASTGRMGSPLHF.

The rearrangement joins TRBV19 to TRBJ1-2, with D unresolved. Trimming took off 4 bases at V and 4 bases at J, with 25 bases between the two ends. Germline V gene sequence: CDR1 LNHDA, CDR2 SQIVND (reference sequence). The CDR3 has 18 amino acids. The CDR3 coding sequence is TGTGCCAGTAGTACCGACATTCGACAACCGGGGTCGTCCTATGGCTACACCTTC. Protein: CASSTDIRQPGSSYGYTF.

V usage is TRBV6-5 and J usage is TRBJ1-2, with TRBD1 as a possible D gene (6 bases). Between the trimmed V and J ends, which lost 6 bases and 0 bases, there was a span of 14 bases. From germline, CDR1 is MNHEY and CDR2 SVGAGI. This CDR3 has 15 amino acids. The CDR3 is CASSKQGTANYGYTF. As DNA, the CDR3 is TGTGCCAGCAGCAAACAGGGAACCGCTAACTATGGCTACACCTTC.

V gene TRBV15 combines with J gene TRBJ2-1, with a possible D match to TRBD2 (6 bases). CDR1 is LNHNV and CDR2 is YYDKDF in the germline V gene (reference sequence). This CDR3 spans 19 amino acids. V was trimmed by 0 bases and J by 5 bases, leaving 23 bases between them. The CDR3, as DNA: TGTGCCACCAGCAGAGATACCTATACGACTAGAGGAAAAAACAATGAGCAGTTCTTC. Residues: CATSRDTYTTRGKNNEQFF.

The chain couples TRBV6-2 or TRBV6-3 to TRBJ1-4; 8 bases map to TRBD1. V was pared by 5 bases and J by 7 bases, with 0 bases of the junction left unmatched. The CDR3 is 12 amino acids. CDR1 is MNHEY, CDR2 SVGEGT, per germline. In nucleotides, the CDR3 is TGTGCCAGCAGTACAGGGGGTGAAAAACTGTTTTTT. As protein: CASSTGGEKLFF.

CDR3 sequence (DNA): TGTGCCAGCAGCAGGGACAGCTCTTCTGGAAACACCATATATTTT. Its translation is CASSRDSSSGNTIYF. This chain joins TRBV7-3 and TRBJ1-3, with 7 nucleotides matching TRBD1. The CDR3 consists of 15 residues. The germline V gene has CDR1 SGHTA and CDR2 FQGTGA. V lost 5 bases to trimming and J lost 1 base; unmatched junction nucleotides: 5.

This clone appeared once. The chain links TRBV5-4 to TRBJ2-1; D may be TRBD2 (7 bases). This CDR3 is built from 15 residues. Germline V gene data show CDR1 as SGHNT and CDR2 as YYREEE (reference sequence). The germline V and J ends were trimmed by 4 bases and 3 bases, with 14 bases remaining between them. CDR3 loop: CASSPRGGVYNEQFF. Written as DNA, the CDR3 is TGTGCCAGCAGCCCTAGGGGGGGTGTCTACAATGAGCAGTTCTTC. The whole variable domain, remainder taken from reference TRBV5-4 and TRBJ2-1, is ETGVTQSPTHLIKTRGQQVTLRCSSQSGHNTVSWYQQALGQGPQFIFQYYREEENGRGNFPPRFSGLQFPNYSSELNVNALELDDSALYLCASSPRGGVYNEQFFGPGTRLTVL.

V is TRBV11-2 and J is TRBJ2-3; 7 bases agree with TRBD1. The germline gives CDR1 SGHAT, CDR2 FQNNGV. V trimming: 5 bases; J trimming: 9 bases; junction bases outside the gene matches: 2. The CDR3 totals 11 residues. CDR3 in amino acids: CASSNRGTQYF. The CDR3 DNA sequence: TGTGCCAGCAGCAACAGGGGAACGCAGTATTTT. Combining the CDR3 with reference TRBV11-2 and TRBJ2-3 gives the whole variable domain EAGVAQSPRYKIIEKRQSVAFWCNPISGHATLYWYQQILGQGPKLLIQFQNNGVVDDSQLPKDRFSAERLKGVDSTLKIQPAKLEDSAVYLCASSNRGTQYFGPGTRLTVL.

This clone has a handful of counts. The chain has TRBV28 and TRBJ1-1; D not resolved. V gave up 2 bases and J gave up 1 base, with 8 bases separating them. CDR3 size: 14 residues. The V gene's germline CDR1 is MDHEN and CDR2 SYDVKM. CDR3 DNA: TGTGCCAGCAGTTTAGCTTGGGGGAACACTGAAGCTTTCTTT. It specifies CASSLAWGNTEAFF. The full variable domain, in which reference TRBV28 and TRBJ1-1 provide the parts outside the CDR3, is DVKVTQSSRYLVKRTGEKVFLECVQDMDHENMFWYRQDPGLGLRLIYFSYDVKMKEKGDIPEGYSVSREKKERFSLILESASTNQTSMYLCASSLAWGNTEAFFGQGTRLTVV.

V and J are TRBV19 and TRBJ2-7, with D perhaps matching TRBD1 (5 bases). The germline CDR1 and CDR2 sequences are LNHDA and SQIVND (reference sequence). The CDR3 is 14 amino acids. Deletions cut 5 bases from V and 0 bases from J, with 11 bases between. The CDR3 DNA sequence: TGTGCCAGTAGTGTCGACAGTTTCTCCTACGAGCAGTACTTC. It yields the protein CASSVDSFSYEQYF.

The count of this clone is one. The gene calls are TRBV5-8 and TRBJ2-1; 7 bases agree with TRBD2. Germline CDR1 reads SGHTS; CDR2 reads YDEGEE. Trimming removed 5 bases from V and 7 bases from J; junction bases left unmatched: 15. The CDR3 has 16 amino acids. CDR3 in amino acids: CASSALAYYGGNEQFF. The CDR3 DNA follows: TGTGCCAGCAGTGCCCTAGCCTACTACGGGGGGAATGAGCAGTTCTTC.

This chain joins TRBV15 and TRBJ1-2; D remains unclear. Trimming stripped 0 bases from V and 7 bases from J, with 9 bases between. Germline lookup yields CDR1 LNHNV and CDR2 YYDKDF (reference sequence). The CDR3 covers 13 residues. CDR3 in DNA: TGTGCCACCAGCAGAGATCGGTTCGTTGGCTACACCTTC. Translated, it gives CATSRDRFVGYTF.

The chain is built from TRBV5-8 and TRBJ1-1; 7 nucleotides line up with TRBD1. Germline-derived CDR1 and CDR2 are SGHTS and YDEGEE. CDR3 length: 13 amino acids. J was trimmed by 9 bases and V by 4 bases; bases with no gene match: 9. The CDR3 region has the DNA TGTGCCAGCAGCCCATTTCGACAGGGAAAAGCTTTCTTT. Its protein product is CASSPFRQGKAFF.

The V call is TRBV29-1, the J call TRBJ2-5; 7 nucleotides align to TRBD1. This CDR3 comprises 17 residues. The germline gives CDR1 SQVTM, CDR2 ANQGSEA. Trimming at V came to 1 base and at J to 4 bases, leaving 15 bases not matched to a gene. The CDR3 DNA reads as TGCAGCGTTGAAGGAAGCGTAAGACAGGGCAATGTAGAGACCCAGTACTTC. This translates into CSVEGSVRQGNVETQYF.

The rearrangement links TRBV12-5 to TRBJ1-1; D remains ambiguous. The CDR3 is 13 residues long. V lost 2 bases to trimming and J lost 2 bases, with 6 bases between them. The germline V gene has CDR1 LGHNT and CDR2 FRNRAP. Here the CDR3 DNA reads TGTGCTAGTGGTTTGACAGATAACACTGAAGCTTTCTTT. Its translation: CASGLTDNTEAFF.

The chain joins TRBV19 to TRBJ1-5, with D unclear. Trimming cost V 11 bases and J 0 bases, with 14 bases left between them. The germline CDR1 and CDR2 sequences are LNHDA and SQIVND (reference sequence). The CDR3 is made up of 14 amino acids. CDR3 amino acids: CASHRGYSNQPQHF. CDR3 bases: TGTGCCTCCCATCGGGGTTATAGCAATCAGCCCCAGCATTTT.

This chain links TRBV6-5 with TRBJ1-6; possible D gene TRBD1, 5 bases. Trimming took off 2 bases at V and 8 bases at J, with 13 bases between the two ends. This CDR3 has 15 amino acids. Per the germline V gene, CDR1 is MNHEY and CDR2 is SVGAGI. CDR3 nucleotide sequence: TGTGCCAGCAGTTACCGGGTGATGGGGGATTCACCCCTCCACTTT. The encoded protein is CASSYRVMGDSPLHF.

The V and J genes are TRBV6-5 and TRBJ2-1; D gene uncertain. In germline, CDR1 is MNHEY, CDR2 SVGAGI. Trimming took 0 bases from V and 7 from J, leaving 7 bases between them. This CDR3 region has 13 residues. DNA of the CDR3: TGTGCCAGCAGTTACTCACGGTTTAATGAGCAGTTCTTC. Translated: CASSYSRFNEQFF.

J is TRBJ1-2 and V is TRBV14; D uncertain. The CDR3 totals 12 residues. Germline CDR1 reads SGHDN; CDR2 reads FVKESK. The V gene lost 5 bases and the J gene lost 8 bases, with 12 bases spanning the gap. CDR3 nucleotides: TGTGCCAGCAGCTCGTGGGCGCGAGGCTACACCTTC. This encodes CASSSWARGYTF.

The rearrangement uses TRBV16 and TRBJ1-1, with D perhaps TRBD1 (5 bases). The CDR3 contains 14 residues. V dropped 6 bases and J dropped 0 bases, with 11 bases sitting between them. Germline V gives CDR1 KGHSY, CDR2 FQNENV. CDR3 coding DNA: TGTGCCAGCAGTTCCCAGGGTATGAACACTGAAGCTTTCTTT. Residues: CASSSQGMNTEAFF.